This TCR beta chain stems from a study of cytomegalovirus exposure and HLA in healthy donors. Study conclusions and caveats: Most TCR beta V segments were productive about 90% or about 30% of the time in an earlier analysis. Among TCR beta chains of equal frequency, HLA-associated ones were more clonally expanded in a later analysis.

The V gene lost 6 bases and the J gene lost 7 bases, with 15 bases spanning the gap. This CDR3 has 14 residues. Germline values: CDR1 SNHLY, CDR2 FYNNEI. On this clone itself: Its specificity is not known. Other nucleotide sequences in the sample specify the same CDR3.

Amplification used 60 Vbeta primers and 13 Jbeta primers. Sequencing used immunoSEQ multiplex PCR; TCRdb keeps in-frame clones, though not all of them. Of some 180,000 clones in the sample, less than 90% are singletons; the top ten hold 0.2% to 0.3%. Material for sequencing was PBMCs. This TCR was sampled from a girl under three years old in good health and CMV-seronegative. The J gene is TRBJ2-2, the V gene TRBV2; possible D gene TRBD2, 6 bases. The CDR3 coding sequence is TGTGCCAGCAGGACTAGAGTAGGCTTCGGGGAGCTGTTTTTT. As protein: CASRTRVGFGELFF.